This is a list of T cell receptor beta chains from one sample in a study of CD4 T cells in relation to SARS-CoV-2 and coronaviruses. The protocol was immunoSEQ multiplex PCR, while the TCRdb copy is restricted to in-frame clones and leaves out a portion. The sample contains tens of thousands of clones, more than 80% of which appear only once. The sample comprised naive CD4+ T cells from PBMCs. The receptors here all came from a human donor in good health. Each CDR3 is given with its conserved first and last residue. A D gene is named only where the DNA matches it firmly. The size of a clone is reported for some rows only, either as once, few or many, or as a class for expanded clones.

j_call: TRBJ2-1; v_call: TRBV5-1; cdr3_length: 13; d_call: .; clone_size: .; cdr3_aa: CASSLPTGPEQFF; cdr3_nt: TGCGCCAGCAGCTTGCCCACAGGGCCTGAGCAGTTCTTC
j_call: TRBJ1-1; v_call: TRBV4-3; cdr3_length: 13; d_call: .; clone_size: .; cdr3_aa: CASSQLRSTEAFF; cdr3_nt: TGCGCCAGCAGCCAACTCCGGTCCACTGAAGCTTTCTTT
j_call: TRBJ2-3; v_call: TRBV12-3/TRBV12-4; cdr3_length: 13; d_call: .; clone_size: once; cdr3_aa: CASSLASTDTQYF; cdr3_nt: TGTGCCAGCAGTTTAGCCTCCACAGATACGCAGTATTTT
j_call: TRBJ1-5; v_call: TRBV6-2/TRBV6-3; cdr3_length: 18; d_call: .; clone_size: .; cdr3_aa: CASSYSIIVEGMHQPQHF; cdr3_nt: TGTGCCAGCAGTTACTCGATTATTGTGGAGGGGATGCACCAGCCCCAGCATTTT
j_call: TRBJ2-7; v_call: TRBV7-9; cdr3_length: 15; d_call: TRBD1; clone_size: .; cdr3_aa: CASSFGDSTAYEQYF; cdr3_nt: TGTGCCAGCAGCTTCGGGGACAGCACTGCCTACGAGCAGTACTTC
j_call: TRBJ2-1; v_call: TRBV9; cdr3_length: 17; d_call: TRBD2; clone_size: .; cdr3_aa: CASSPGSGRAWVDEQFF; cdr3_nt: TGTGCCAGCAGCCCGGGGAGCGGGAGGGCCTGGGTCGATGAGCAGTTCTTC
j_call: TRBJ2-5; v_call: TRBV5-1; cdr3_length: 15; d_call: TRBD1; clone_size: .; cdr3_aa: CASSLETGTEETQYF; cdr3_nt: TGCGCCAGCAGCTTGGAGACCGGGACAGAAGAGACCCAGTACTTC
j_call: TRBJ1-3; v_call: TRBV5-4; cdr3_length: 14; d_call: .; clone_size: few; cdr3_aa: CASSSTTAGNTIYF; cdr3_nt: TGTGCCAGCAGCTCCACGACGGCTGGAAACACCATATATTTT
j_call: TRBJ1-5; v_call: TRBV30; cdr3_length: 14; d_call: .; clone_size: .; cdr3_aa: CAWSPDGTPQPQHF; cdr3_nt: TGTGCCTGGAGTCCAGATGGGACCCCTCAGCCCCAGCATTTT
j_call: TRBJ2-7; v_call: TRBV4-2; cdr3_length: 16; d_call: TRBD2; clone_size: .; cdr3_aa: CASSPLPGGGDYEQYF; cdr3_nt: TGTGCCAGCAGCCCTCTGCCGGGAGGGGGGGACTACGAGCAGTACTTC
j_call: TRBJ1-6; v_call: TRBV6-5; cdr3_length: 14; d_call: TRBD1; clone_size: .; cdr3_aa: CASRDSSYNSPLHF; cdr3_nt: TGTGCCAGCCGGGACAGCTCCTATAATTCACCCCTCCACTTT
j_call: TRBJ2-1; v_call: TRBV6-5; cdr3_length: 14; d_call: .; clone_size: .; cdr3_aa: CASIRNQGFNEQFF; cdr3_nt: TGTGCCAGCATCCGTAATCAGGGTTTTAATGAGCAGTTCTTC
j_call: TRBJ1-2; v_call: TRBV28; cdr3_length: 14; d_call: .; clone_size: .; cdr3_aa: CASSLAADTYGYTF; cdr3_nt: TGTGCCAGCAGTTTGGCGGCGGACACCTATGGCTACACCTTC
j_call: TRBJ2-5; v_call: TRBV5-1; cdr3_length: 14; d_call: TRBD1; clone_size: few; cdr3_aa: CASSQGQLQETQYF; cdr3_nt: TGCGCCAGCAGCCAGGGACAGCTCCAAGAGACCCAGTACTTC
j_call: TRBJ1-1; v_call: TRBV5-1; cdr3_length: 14; d_call: .; clone_size: once; cdr3_aa: CASSLVMMGTEAFF; cdr3_nt: TGCGCCAGCAGCTTGGTTATGATGGGCACTGAAGCTTTCTTT
j_call: TRBJ1-5; v_call: TRBV19; cdr3_length: 14; d_call: .; clone_size: once; cdr3_aa: CASSITGYNQPQHF; cdr3_nt: TGTGCCAGTAGTATTACAGGGTACAATCAGCCCCAGCATTTT
j_call: TRBJ2-5; v_call: TRBV9; cdr3_length: 14; d_call: .; clone_size: .; cdr3_aa: CASSVGGYQETQYF; cdr3_nt: TGTGCCAGCAGCGTAGGAGGGTACCAAGAGACCCAGTACTTC
j_call: TRBJ2-3; v_call: TRBV5-1; cdr3_length: 15; d_call: TRBD1; clone_size: .; cdr3_aa: CASIQGAQSTDTQYF; cdr3_nt: TGCGCCAGCATTCAGGGGGCCCAAAGCACAGATACGCAGTATTTT
j_call: TRBJ2-3; v_call: TRBV6-5; cdr3_length: 15; d_call: TRBD1; clone_size: .; cdr3_aa: CASSAGTGGTDTQYF; cdr3_nt: TGTGCCAGCAGCGCTGGGACAGGGGGGACAGATACGCAGTATTTT
j_call: TRBJ1-6; v_call: TRBV5-1; cdr3_length: 14; d_call: TRBD1; clone_size: .; cdr3_aa: CASSWTGYNSPLHF; cdr3_nt: TGCGCCAGCAGCTGGACAGGCTATAATTCACCCCTCCACTTT
j_call: TRBJ1-1; v_call: TRBV30; cdr3_length: 12; d_call: .; clone_size: .; cdr3_aa: CAWSVAVSEAFF; cdr3_nt: TGTGCCTGGAGTGTAGCCGTCTCTGAAGCTTTCTTT
j_call: TRBJ2-4; v_call: TRBV4-1; cdr3_length: 19; d_call: TRBD2; clone_size: .; cdr3_aa: CASSQDPTTAGVPKNIQYF; cdr3_nt: TGCGCCAGCAGCCAAGACCCAACCACGGCGGGAGTACCCAAAAACATTCAGTACTTC
j_call: TRBJ1-1; v_call: TRBV7-9; cdr3_length: 15; d_call: .; clone_size: .; cdr3_aa: CASSSTGRLNTEAFF; cdr3_nt: TGTGCCAGCAGCTCTACGGGACGGTTGAACACTGAAGCTTTCTTT
j_call: TRBJ1-2; v_call: TRBV14; cdr3_length: 16; d_call: TRBD1; clone_size: .; cdr3_aa: CASSQVLGQGSYGYTF; cdr3_nt: TGTGCCAGCAGCCAAGTCCTGGGACAGGGGTCCTATGGCTACACCTTC
j_call: TRBJ1-4; v_call: TRBV19; cdr3_length: 13; d_call: .; clone_size: .; cdr3_aa: CASSRGRGEKLFF; cdr3_nt: TGTGCCAGTAGTAGGGGGAGAGGTGAAAAACTGTTTTTT
j_call: TRBJ2-1; v_call: TRBV11-1; cdr3_length: 16; d_call: TRBD2; clone_size: .; cdr3_aa: CASSLQLSGGNNEQFF; cdr3_nt: TGTGCCAGCAGCTTACAATTAAGCGGGGGGAATAATGAGCAGTTCTTC
j_call: TRBJ2-7; v_call: TRBV11-2; cdr3_length: 17; d_call: TRBD2; clone_size: .; cdr3_aa: CASSTLVGGAGGYEQYF; cdr3_nt: TGTGCCAGCAGCACACTAGTAGGGGGGGCGGGAGGCTACGAGCAGTACTTC
j_call: TRBJ1-1; v_call: TRBV5-6; cdr3_length: 14; d_call: .; clone_size: .; cdr3_aa: CASSLWQVNTEAFF; cdr3_nt: TGTGCCAGCAGCTTGTGGCAGGTGAACACTGAAGCTTTCTTT
j_call: TRBJ2-7; v_call: TRBV6-2/TRBV6-3; cdr3_length: 14; d_call: .; clone_size: .; cdr3_aa: CASSQRTVPYEQYF; cdr3_nt: TGTGCCAGCAGTCAGAGGACAGTCCCCTACGAGCAGTACTTC
j_call: TRBJ1-5; v_call: TRBV28; cdr3_length: 17; d_call: .; clone_size: .; cdr3_aa: CASRPQMGDAPGQPQHF; cdr3_nt: TGTGCCAGCAGACCGCAAATGGGGGATGCGCCCGGTCAGCCCCAGCATTTT
j_call: TRBJ1-1; v_call: TRBV19; cdr3_length: 13; d_call: TRBD1; clone_size: .; cdr3_aa: CASSMTGGTEAFF; cdr3_nt: TGTGCCAGTAGTATGACAGGGGGGACTGAAGCTTTCTTT